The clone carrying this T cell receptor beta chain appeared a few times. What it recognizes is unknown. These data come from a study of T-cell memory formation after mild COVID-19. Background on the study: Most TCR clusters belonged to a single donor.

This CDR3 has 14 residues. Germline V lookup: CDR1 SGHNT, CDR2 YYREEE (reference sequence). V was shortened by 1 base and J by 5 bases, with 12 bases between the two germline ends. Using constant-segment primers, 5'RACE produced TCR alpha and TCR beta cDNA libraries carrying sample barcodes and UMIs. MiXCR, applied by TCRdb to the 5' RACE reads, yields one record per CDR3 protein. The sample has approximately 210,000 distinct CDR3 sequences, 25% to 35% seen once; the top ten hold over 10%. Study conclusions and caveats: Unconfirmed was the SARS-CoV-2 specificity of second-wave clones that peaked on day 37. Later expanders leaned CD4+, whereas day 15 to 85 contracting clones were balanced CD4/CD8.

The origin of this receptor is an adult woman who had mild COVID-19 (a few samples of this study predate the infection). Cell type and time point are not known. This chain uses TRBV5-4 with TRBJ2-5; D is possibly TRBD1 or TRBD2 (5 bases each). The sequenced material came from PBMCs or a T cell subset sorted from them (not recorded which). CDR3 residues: CASSLRGSGETQYF. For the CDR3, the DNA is TGTGCCAGCAGCTTGCGAGGGTCAGGGGAGACCCAGTACTTC.